These 30 T cell receptor delta chains were sequenced from one sample in a study of gamma-delta T cells after stem cell transplantation. TCRdb called clones anew from the RT-PCR reads with CATT. The sample lists approximately 3,000 delta-chain clones, almost 9% occurring once. Sequenced: gamma-delta T cells. Every receptor here comes from a human donor. It is not recorded whose cells these are; they may come from a transplant donor.

This clone is deemed medium-sized. The same CDR3 arises from other DNA sequences in this sample as well. The chain employs TRDV1 and TRDJ1; D may be TRDD3 (5 bases). Germline V gene data show CDR1 as TSWWSYY and CDR2 as QGS. The CDR3 consists of 17 residues. The V gene lost 5 bases and the J gene lost 5 bases, with 24 bases spanning the gap. The chain's CDR3 is CALGKRETGGRRDKLIF. The CDR3 coding sequence is TGTGCTCTTGGGAAACGGGAGACTGGAGGGCGAAGGGATAAACTCATCTTT.

This clone was counted only a few times. This probably arose from a read error, given a far larger clone one base away. Different DNA sequences within this sample yield the same CDR3. The genes are TRDV2 and TRDJ3; 11 bases are a match to TRDD3. CDR1 and CDR2 from the germline V gene are GEAIGNYY and EKD. The length of the CDR3 is 17 residues. The CDR3 DNA reads as TGTGCCTGTGACACCGCTGGGGGATACTGGGACACCCGACAAATGTTTTTC. It specifies CACDTAGGYWDTRQMFF.

This clone qualifies as large. Other DNA sequences within the sample encode an identical CDR3. The chain uses TRDV2 and TRDJ2, with TRDD3 matching 10 bases. The CDR3 contains 17 residues. Trimming removed 1 base from V and 4 bases from J; junction bases left unmatched: 8. CDR1 and CDR2 (germline): GEAIGNYY, EKD. In DNA, the CDR3 is TGTGCCTGTGACACGGTGACTGGGGGATTCCAGACAGCACAACTCTTCTTT. Its protein product is CACDTVTGGFQTAQLFF.

The sample holds a few counts of this clone. The J gene is TRDJ1, the V gene TRDV3; D is perhaps TRDD2 or TRDD3 (5 bases each). Trimming pared 4 bases from V and 6 bases from J, leaving 30 bases between. The CDR3 totals 17 residues. Germline loops: CDR1 TVYSNPD, CDR2 GDNSRS (reference sequence). This CDR3 is CASTLGTYVPRAHKLIF. The CDR3, as DNA: TGTGCCTCCACCTTGGGGACCTACGTCCCCAGGGCCCATAAACTCATCTTT.

This clone was detected only a few times. The mismatch at residue 3 between this DNA's translation and the TCRdb protein of a much larger clone likely reflects a read error; the protein shown is translated from the DNA. Here the CDR3 reads CAGDTGGYASWDTRQMFF. CDR3 coding DNA: TGTGCCGGTGACACCGGTGGATACGCCTCCTGGGACACCCGACAGATGTTTTTC. The V gene is TRDV2, the J gene TRDJ3; 7 bases match TRDD3. The CDR3 runs 18 residues. Germline assignment: CDR1 GEAIGNYY and CDR2 EKD.

By frequency in the sample, this clone is medium-sized. This chain links TRDV1 with TRDJ1; D gene ambiguous. The V end was cut by 0 bases, the J end by 4 bases, with 12 bases between. Germline CDR1 is TSWWSYY and CDR2 is QGS. The CDR3 is 15 amino acids. The CDR3 region is CALGELCPGLDKLIF. In DNA, the CDR3 is TGTGCTCTTGGGGAACTCTGCCCTGGCCTCGATAAACTCATCTTT.

As regards this clone: The amino acid sequence in TCRdb belongs to a much larger clone and departs from this DNA's translation at residue 8, likely a sequencing read error; the sequence shown is translated from the DNA. The rearrangement links TRDV2 to TRDJ2, with 8 bases lining up with TRDD3. V shed 0 bases, J shed 7 bases, and the junction held 0 bases outside the gene matches. CDR3 size: 13 residues. Germline V gene sequence: CDR1 GEAIGNYY, CDR2 EKD. CDR3 protein: CACDTWGIAQLFF. For the CDR3, the DNA is TGTGCCTGTGACACCTGGGGGATAGCACAACTCTTCTTT.

This chain uses TRDV3 with TRDJ2; the D is unclear. The CDR3 consists of 11 residues. Germline values: CDR1 TVYSNPD, CDR2 GDNSRS (reference sequence). CDR3 in DNA: TGTAGCCTAGCTAAGGCAGCACAACTCTTCTTT. Translation: CSLAKAAQLFF.

This clone was picked up a small number of times. With a far larger clone one base away, a read error is the likely cause. This chain uses TRDV2 with TRDJ1; D is possibly TRDD3 (6 bases). This CDR3 is built from 16 residues. V gave up 7 bases and J gave up 0 bases, with 20 bases separating them. Germline loops: CDR1 GEAIGNYY, CDR2 EKD. CDR3: CACTGGSLRYTDKLIF. CDR3 in DNA: TGTGCCTGCACGGGGGGGAGCCTCAGGTACACCGATAAACTCATCTTT.

For this clone: A far larger clone is one base from this, pointing to a likely read error. Different DNA sequences within this sample yield the same CDR3. The V gene is TRDV2, the J gene TRDJ1; D not certain. Germline V gene lookup returns CDR1 GEAIGNYY and CDR2 EKD. This CDR3 is built from 13 residues. V dropped 7 bases and J dropped 0 bases, with 11 bases sitting between them. The CDR3 spells CACDGPNTDKLIF. Here the CDR3 DNA reads TGTGCCTGCGACGGACCTAACACCGATAAACTCATCTTT.

In the case of this clone: A far larger clone is off by one base, so a read error is likely. The identical CDR3 is also encoded by other nucleotide sequences in the sample. The chain joins TRDV2 to TRDJ2; 9 positions agree with TRDD3. The V gene's germline CDR1 is GEAIGNYY and CDR2 EKD. V trimming: 0 bases; J trimming: 6 bases; junction bases outside the gene matches: 4. This CDR3 has 15 residues. The CDR3 DNA reads as TGTGCCTGTGACACCGTGGGGATACGCGCAGCACAACTCTTCTTT. The encoded protein is CACDTVGIRAAQLFF.

About this clone itself: A much larger clone differs from this one at a single base, so this may be a read error. The chain recombines TRDV1 with TRDJ3, with a tentative D call TRDD3 (6 bases). The germline gives CDR1 TSWWSYY, CDR2 QGS. The CDR3 has 20 residues. CDR3 sequence: CALGEGQEWPLSWGTRQMFF. In DNA, the CDR3 is TGTGCTCTTGGGGAAGGGCAAGAATGGCCCCTCTCCTGGGGCACCCGACAGATGTTTTTC.

This clone has just a few counts. The gene calls are TRDV1 and TRDJ1; 8 nucleotides align to TRDD3. Germline values: CDR1 TSWWSYY, CDR2 QGS. V lost 4 bases to trimming and J lost 11 bases; unmatched junction nucleotides: 21. The CDR3 loop spans 17 amino acids. The CDR3 bases are TGTGCTCTTGGGGGCCCACATTACGTTCCTTGGGGGATCAGGCTCATCTTT. Translation: CALGGPHYVPWGIRLIF.

This clone ranks as medium-sized. This rearrangement joins TRDV2 to TRDJ2; tentative D call: TRDD3 (6 bases). CDR3 size: 13 residues. Germline V lookup: CDR1 GEAIGNYY, CDR2 EKD. V lost 5 bases and J 6 bases, leaving 12 bases between the germline ends. CDR3 in amino acids: CACGRWGSAQLFF. The CDR3 nucleotides read TGTGCCTGTGGCCGATGGGGGTCAGCACAACTCTTCTTT.

In regard to this clone: A far larger clone is off by one base, so a read error is likely. The chain couples TRDV2 to TRDJ2; perhaps TRDD3 as D (5 bases). CDR3 size: 15 residues. The germline gives CDR1 GEAIGNYY, CDR2 EKD. The CDR3 region is CACGGSTTLTAQPFF. The DNA of the CDR3 is TGTGCCTGTGGGGGGTCCACTACTTTGACAGCACAACCCTTCTTT.

This clone is medium-sized within its sample. The chain employs TRDV1 and TRDJ2; D is undetermined. Trimming took off 6 bases at V and 3 bases at J, with 8 bases between the two ends. Germline V gene data show CDR1 as TSWWSYY and CDR2 as QGS. The CDR3 contains 13 residues. The CDR3 bases are TGTGCTCTTGGCGGCCCCCTGACAGCACAACTCTTCTTT. This encodes CALGGPLTAQLFF.

Sample share makes this clone medium-sized. This chain joins TRDV2 and TRDJ3; 10 nucleotides match TRDD3. CDR3 size: 22 residues. The trim removed 3 bases at V and 0 bases at J, leaving 16 bases unmatched. The germline gives CDR1 GEAIGNYY, CDR2 EKD. CDR3 in amino acids: CACDAASTGGSLSSWDTRQMFF. CDR3 bases: TGTGCCTGTGACGCTGCAAGTACTGGGGGATCCCTGAGCTCCTGGGACACCCGACAGATGTTTTTC.

This clone was picked up a small number of times. The V call is TRDV1, the J call TRDJ1; 12 nucleotides agree with TRDD3. Germline CDR1 is TSWWSYY and CDR2 is QGS. Unmatched junction bases numbered 12, after V lost 1 base and J lost 3 bases. The CDR3 covers 19 residues. Here the CDR3 DNA reads TGTGCTCTTGGGGAACGAAACCCCCACTGGGGGATACTTTCCGATAAACTCATCTTT. Its translation: CALGERNPHWGILSDKLIF.

There are a few counts of this clone. This may stem from a read error, because a much larger clone lies one nucleotide away. The V and J genes are TRDV1 and TRDJ1; weak D call: TRDD2 (5 bases). CDR1 TSWWSYY and CDR2 QGS come from the germline V gene. V was trimmed by 4 bases and J by 4 bases, leaving 16 bases between them. This CDR3 region has 15 residues. DNA of the CDR3: TGTGCTCTTGGGGTACGGGAGGATTCCTGCGATAAACTCATCTTT. Its protein product is CALGVREDSCDKLIF.

Details on this clone: This likely came from a read error, as a far larger clone is one base away. The chain links TRDV2 to TRDJ1; 11 bases match TRDD3. After removal of 0 bases from V and 0 bases from J, the junction contained 17 bases not matched to a gene. This CDR3 comprises 21 residues. Germline V lookup: CDR1 GEAIGNYY, CDR2 EKD. As DNA, the CDR3 is TGTGCCTGTGACACCATAATTCCCTCACTGGGGGATAAGAGGCACACCGATAAACTCATCTTT. This sequence encodes CACDTIIPSLGDKRHTDKLIF.

This clone was seen only a few times. TCRdb's protein for this DNA is that of a much larger clone and differs from the translation at residue 5, likely a read error; the protein shown is the DNA translation. CDR3 amino acids: CACDAGRTGETNTDKLIF. CDR3 coding DNA: TGTGCCTGTGACGCCGGTCGTACTGGGGAAACCAACACCGATAAACTCATCTTT. This chain links TRDV2 with TRDJ1; 7 bases agree with TRDD3. Germline V CDR1 and CDR2: GEAIGNYY, EKD. The J segment lost 0 bases and the V segment lost 3 bases, leaving 15 bases of the junction unmatched. There are 18 residues in the CDR3.

This clone has a handful of counts. This sequence may be a read error, since a much larger clone differs from it by one base. V and J are TRDV2 and TRDJ3; 13 bases are a match to TRDD3. With V trimmed by 0 bases and J by 0 bases, 7 bases remained unmatched. CDR1 GEAIGNYY and CDR2 EKD come from the germline V gene. The CDR3 is 21 residues long. CDR3 amino acids: CACDTVLGDTPGSWDTRQMFF. The CDR3 DNA follows: TGTGCCTGTGACACCGTACTGGGGGATACGCCCGGCTCCTGGGACACCCGACAGATGTTTTTC.

This clone came up a few times. The J gene is TRDJ1, the V gene TRDV2; TRDD3 agrees at 13 bases. V was pared by 3 bases and J by 1 base, with 10 bases of the junction left unmatched. CDR3 length: 18 residues. CDR1 is GEAIGNYY and CDR2 is EKD in the germline V gene. The DNA of the CDR3 is TGTGCCTGTGACGCCGTAACTGGGGGATACGCGGGCACCGATAAACTCATCTTT. Amino acid sequence: CACDAVTGGYAGTDKLIF.

This clone was seen a handful of times. It may be a read error: a sequence one base away is much more abundant. The J gene is TRDJ1, the V gene TRDV1; D uncertain. Germline V gives CDR1 TSWWSYY, CDR2 QGS. V was cut by 0 bases and J by 6 bases, with 14 bases left in between. The CDR3 spans 15 residues. CDR3 DNA sequence: TGTGCTCTTGGGGAACTGGGACCGGGTCCCAATAAACTCATCTTT. Its translation is CALGELGPGPNKLIF.

This clone has a handful of counts. With a far larger clone one base away, a read error is the likely cause. The chain employs TRDV2 and TRDJ1, with TRDD3 as a possible D gene (6 bases). The CDR3 extends over 15 amino acids. Germline CDR1 reads GEAIGNYY; CDR2 reads EKD. CDR3 coding DNA: TGTGCCCGTGACACCTTGGGGGGCCTGAGAGATAAACTCATCTTT. Protein sequence: CARDTLGGLRDKLIF.

This clone has only a few counts. A read error likely explains why the TCRdb protein, taken from a much larger clone, differs from this DNA's translation at residue 16; the protein shown is translated from the DNA. The J gene is TRDJ1, the V gene TRDV2; 8 nucleotides align to TRDD3. The CDR3 has 17 residues. Germline CDR1 and CDR2: GEAIGNYY and EKD. In nucleotides, the CDR3 is TGTGCCTGTGACACCCGCTGGGGGACCCCAAACACCGATAAACTCACCTTT. As protein: CACDTRWGTPNTDKLTF.

This clone is deemed medium-sized. V gene TRDV1 combines with J gene TRDJ1; no clear D. The CDR3 totals 18 residues. Germline V CDR1 and CDR2: TSWWSYY, QGS. The V end lost 0 bases, the J end lost 0 bases, and 17 bases lay between the germline ends. The CDR3 DNA sequence: TGTGCTCTTGGGGAACTGGGAATATCCTTTAGAAACACCGATAAACTCATCTTT. As protein: CALGELGISFRNTDKLIF.

This clone is classed as large. Different DNA sequences within this sample yield the same CDR3. The V gene is TRDV2, the J gene TRDJ1; D not resolved. Trimming removed 0 bases from V and 0 bases from J, with 13 bases in between. Per the germline V gene, CDR1 is GEAIGNYY and CDR2 is EKD. The CDR3 length is 16 residues. CDR3 bases: TGTGCCTGTGACACCGGTGCGGTCCCGTACACCGATAAACTCATCTTT. Its protein product is CACDTGAVPYTDKLIF.

Regarding this clone: This probably arose from a read error, given a far larger clone one base away. V usage is TRDV2 and J usage is TRDJ2; D might be TRDD3 (6 bases). The DNA end lines up better with TRDJ1; the J call may be wrong. CDR1 GEAIGNYY and CDR2 EKD come from the germline V gene. The CDR3 length is 15 residues. This chain's CDR3 is CACDTVGALTAQLIF. In DNA form, the CDR3 reads TGTGCCTGTGACACCGTGGGGGCCTTGACAGCACAACTCATCTTT.

This clone is labeled as medium-sized (0.01 to 0.1%). The chain links TRDV1 to TRDJ1; 8 positions match TRDD2. This CDR3 comprises 15 residues. The ends lost 1 base at V and 7 bases at J; junction bases unmatched: 8. Looked up from germline, CDR1 is TSWWSYY and CDR2 is QGS. CDR3 DNA: TGTGCTCTTGGGGAACCTTACTTCCTACCATTTAAACTCATCTTT. It codes for CALGEPYFLPFKLIF.